This T cell receptor beta chain was retrieved from a study of T cell responses to AZD1222 COVID-19 vaccine. This CDR3 has 16 residues. The assay was immunoSEQ multiplex PCR, and TCRdb's table has in-frame clones only and misses some. The table lists over 120,000 clones, around 93% of them singletons. This TCR was sampled from an adult in good health. This chain uses TRBV21-1 with TRBJ2-1; the tabulated D call, TRBD2, remains unverified against the DNA. TRBV21-1 is an annotated pseudogene. The source was peripheral blood, collected on day 0 of AZD1222 vaccination. CDR3 amino acids: CASSKASGGRGNEQFF. In DNA, the CDR3 is TGTGCCAGCAGCAAAGCGTCGGGGGGACGCGGGAATGAGCAGTTCTTC.